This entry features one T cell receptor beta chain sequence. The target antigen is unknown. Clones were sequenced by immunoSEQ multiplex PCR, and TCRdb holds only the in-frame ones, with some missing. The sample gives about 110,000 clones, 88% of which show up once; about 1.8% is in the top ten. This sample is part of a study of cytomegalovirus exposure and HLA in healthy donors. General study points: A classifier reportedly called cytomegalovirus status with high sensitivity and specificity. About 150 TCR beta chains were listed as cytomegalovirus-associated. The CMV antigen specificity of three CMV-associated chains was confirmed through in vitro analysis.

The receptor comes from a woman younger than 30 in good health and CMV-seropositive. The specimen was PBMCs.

CDR3 loop: CASSGQGFQETQYF. CDR3 in DNA: TGTGCCAGCAGCGGGCAGGGTTTCCAAGAGACCCAGTACTTC. This sequence joins TRBV6-1 and TRBJ2-5; D might be TRBD1 (5 bases). Germline assignment: CDR1 MNHNS and CDR2 SASEGT. The CDR3 has 14 residues. V shed 6 bases and J shed 1 base, with 12 bases lying between them.